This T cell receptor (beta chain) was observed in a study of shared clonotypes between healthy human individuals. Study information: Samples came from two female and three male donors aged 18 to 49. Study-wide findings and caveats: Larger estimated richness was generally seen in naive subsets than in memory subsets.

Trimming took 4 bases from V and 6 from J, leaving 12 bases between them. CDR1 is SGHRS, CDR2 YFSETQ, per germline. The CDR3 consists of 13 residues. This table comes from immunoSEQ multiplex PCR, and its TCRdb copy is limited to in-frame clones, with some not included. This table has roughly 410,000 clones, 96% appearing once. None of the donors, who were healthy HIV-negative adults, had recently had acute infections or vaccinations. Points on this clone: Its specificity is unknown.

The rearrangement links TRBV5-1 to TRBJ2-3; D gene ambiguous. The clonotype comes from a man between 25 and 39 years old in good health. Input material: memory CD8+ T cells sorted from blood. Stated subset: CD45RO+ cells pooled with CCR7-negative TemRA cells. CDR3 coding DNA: TGCGCCAGCAGCCTCCGGGCTGGGGATACGCAGTATTTT. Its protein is CASSLRAGDTQYF. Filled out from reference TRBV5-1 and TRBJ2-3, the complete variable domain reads KAGVTQTPRYLIKTRGQQVTLSCSPISGHRSVSWYQQTPGQGLQFLFEYFSETQRNKGNFPGRFSGRQFSNSRSEMNVSTLELGDSALYLCASSLRAGDTQYFGPGTRLTVL.